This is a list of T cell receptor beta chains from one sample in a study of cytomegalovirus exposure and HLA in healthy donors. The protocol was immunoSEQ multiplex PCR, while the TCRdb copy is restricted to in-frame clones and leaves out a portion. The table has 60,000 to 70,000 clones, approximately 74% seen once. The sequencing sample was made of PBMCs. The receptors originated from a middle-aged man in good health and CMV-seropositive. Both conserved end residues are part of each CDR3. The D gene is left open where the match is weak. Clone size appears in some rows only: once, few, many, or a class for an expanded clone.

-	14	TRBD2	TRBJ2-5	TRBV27	TGTGCCAGCAGACGTATTAGCGGGGGAGAGACCCAGTACTTC	CASRRISGGETQYF
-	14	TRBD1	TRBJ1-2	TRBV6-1	TGTGCCAGCAGGAGGACAGGGTCCAACTATGGCTACACCTTC	CASRRTGSNYGYTF
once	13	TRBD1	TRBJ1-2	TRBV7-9	TGTTCCAGCAGCAGACAGGGAGACTATGGCTACACCTTC	CSSSRQGDYGYTF
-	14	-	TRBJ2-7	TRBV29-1	TGCAGCGTTGAGAAGGAGGAAGCGGCATACGAGCAGTACTTC	CSVEKEEAAYEQYF
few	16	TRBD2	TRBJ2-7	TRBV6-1	TGTGCCAGCAGTGAGTTCGAAGCGGGGGGGCCCTACGAGCAGTACTTC	CASSEFEAGGPYEQYF
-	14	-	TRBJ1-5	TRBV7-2	TGTGCCAGCAGCAACGGACATGCCAATCAGCCCCAGCATTTT	CASSNGHANQPQHF
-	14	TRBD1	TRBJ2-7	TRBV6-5	TGTGCCAGCAGTTACTGGGACAGGGTCCACGAGCAGTACTTC	CASSYWDRVHEQYF
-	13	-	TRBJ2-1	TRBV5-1	TGCGCCACGACACAGGAACCCTACAATGAGCAGTTCTTC	CATTQEPYNEQFF
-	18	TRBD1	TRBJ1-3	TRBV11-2	TGTGCCAGCAGCTTAAGGACGTGGACAGGGATCTCTGGAAACACCATATATTTT	CASSLRTWTGISGNTIYF
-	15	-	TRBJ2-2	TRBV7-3	TGTGCCAGCAGCTTAGTGGGGGCGAGCACCGGGGAGCTGTTTTTT	CASSLVGASTGELFF
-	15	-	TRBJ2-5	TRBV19	TGTGCCAGTAGTCTCTTTTGGGGGGAAAAAGAGACCCAGTACTTC	CASSLFWGEKETQYF
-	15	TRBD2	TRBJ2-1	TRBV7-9	TGTTCCAGCAGCTTAGGGACTAGCGGGAGCAGTGAGCAGTTCTTC	CSSSLGTSGSSEQFF
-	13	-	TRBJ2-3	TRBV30	TGTGCCTGGAGCCCGCAGGGTGTAGATACGCAGTATTTT	CAWSPQGVDTQYF
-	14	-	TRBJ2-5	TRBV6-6	TGTGCCAGCAGTTACTCGGGAGCTTCGGAGACCCAGTACTTC	CASSYSGASETQYF
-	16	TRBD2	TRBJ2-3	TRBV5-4	TGTGCCAGCAGCTTGACTAGCGGGGGGGCCGGAGATACGCAGTATTTT	CASSLTSGGAGDTQYF
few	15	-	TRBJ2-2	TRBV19	TGTGCCACCCGAAAGGGGCTGGCGGAGACCGGGGAGCTGTTTTTT	CATRKGLAETGELFF
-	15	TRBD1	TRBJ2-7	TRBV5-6	TGTGCCAGCAGCGGCGGACAGGGACCCTACTACGAGCAGTACTTC	CASSGGQGPYYEQYF
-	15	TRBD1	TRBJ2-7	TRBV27	TGTGCCAGCAGTCTGAGACAGGGGGCTCACCACGAGCAGTACTTC	CASSLRQGAHHEQYF
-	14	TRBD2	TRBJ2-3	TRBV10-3	TGTGCCATCAGTCCCAGCGGGAGCAAAGATACGCAGTATTTT	CAISPSGSKDTQYF
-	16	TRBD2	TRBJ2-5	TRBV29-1	TGCAGCGTTGAGCGGGGGGTAAGGAGTAGGGCGGAGACCCAGTACTTC	CSVERGVRSRAETQYF
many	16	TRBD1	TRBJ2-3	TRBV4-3	TGCGCCAGCAGCCAAGTATTAGGGGGCGGCACAGATACGCAGTATTTT	CASSQVLGGGTDTQYF
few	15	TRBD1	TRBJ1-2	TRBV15	TGTGCCACCAGCAGAGAGGGACAGGGTGGCTATGGCTACACCTTC	CATSREGQGGYGYTF
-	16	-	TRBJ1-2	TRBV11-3	TGTGCCAGCAGCCTGGACGGGGAGGGGGGCCACTATGGCTACACCTTC	CASSLDGEGGHYGYTF
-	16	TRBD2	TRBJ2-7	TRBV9	TGTGCCAGCAGCCCAAAGCTAGCGGAGCCCTCCTACGAGCAGTACTTC	CASSPKLAEPSYEQYF
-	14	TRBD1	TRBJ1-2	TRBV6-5	TGTGCCAGCAGTGACAGGGGGGCCTACTATGGCTACACCTTC	CASSDRGAYYGYTF
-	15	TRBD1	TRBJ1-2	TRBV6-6	TGTGCCAGCAGTTCCGGGACAGCCCAAATCTATGGCTACACCTTC	CASSSGTAQIYGYTF
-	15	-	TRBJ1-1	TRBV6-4	TGTGCCAGCAGTGAACCTAGGAGGATTAACACTGAAGCTTTCTTT	CASSEPRRINTEAFF
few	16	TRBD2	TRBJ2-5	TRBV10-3	TGTGCCATCAGTGAGTCGACTAGCGGAACGCAAGAGACCCAGTACTTC	CAISESTSGTQETQYF
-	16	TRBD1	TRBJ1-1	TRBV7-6	TGTGCCAGCAGCTTAAGCTCGGACAGGGAAGACACTGAAGCTTTCTTT	CASSLSSDREDTEAFF
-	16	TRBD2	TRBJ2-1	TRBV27	TGTGCCAGCAGTTCTCTAGCGGGGGGCCTCCTGAATGAGCAGTTCTTC	CASSSLAGGLLNEQFF
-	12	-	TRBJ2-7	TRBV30	TGTGCCTGGAGTCAATCCGAGGGCGAGCAGTACTTC	CAWSQSEGEQYF
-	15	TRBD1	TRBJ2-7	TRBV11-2	TGTGCCAGCAGTTCGTCTCGGGACAGGGCCTACGAGCAGTACTTC	CASSSSRDRAYEQYF
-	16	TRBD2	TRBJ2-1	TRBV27	TGTGCCAGCAGTTCTCGGGGACTAGTTAGGTTCGATGAGCAGTTCTTC	CASSSRGLVRFDEQFF
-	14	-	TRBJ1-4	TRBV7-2	TGTGCCAGCAGCTTACTGGGGGGACTTGAAAAACTGTTTTTT	CASSLLGGLEKLFF
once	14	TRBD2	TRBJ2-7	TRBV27	TGTGCCAGCAGTCGGACTAGAAGCAGGTACGAGCAGTACTTC	CASSRTRSRYEQYF
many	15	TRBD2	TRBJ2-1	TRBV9	TGTGCCAGCAGCATGGCGGGATGGGGGGGCAATGAGCAGTTCTTC	CASSMAGWGGNEQFF
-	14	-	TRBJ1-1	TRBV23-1	TGCGCCGGGAAGGGTGAAGCAGGGCACACTGAAGCTTTCTTT	CAGKGEAGHTEAFF
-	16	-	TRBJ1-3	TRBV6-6	TGTGCCAGCAGAAAAATAACAGGATTTTCTGGAAACACCATATATTTT	CASRKITGFSGNTIYF
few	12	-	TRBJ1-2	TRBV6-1	TGTGCCAGCAGTGAATTTGAGGGGACTCACACCTTC	CASSEFEGTHTF
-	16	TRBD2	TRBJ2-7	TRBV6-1	TGTGCCAGCAGTAAAGGACTAGCGGGAGGATGGTACGAGCAGTACTTC	CASSKGLAGGWYEQYF
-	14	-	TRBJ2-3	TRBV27	TGTGCCAGCAGCGGCAGGGTTGGTTCAGATACGCAGTATTTT	CASSGRVGSDTQYF
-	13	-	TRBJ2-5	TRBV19	TGTGCCAGTAAATGGCAGGGTGGCGAGACCCAGTACTTC	CASKWQGGETQYF
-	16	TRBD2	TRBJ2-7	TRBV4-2	TGTGCCAGCAGCCAAGAACTAGCGGGGGGACCTTACGAGCAGTACTTC	CASSQELAGGPYEQYF
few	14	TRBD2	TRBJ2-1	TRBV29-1	TGCAGCTCCTCTTTTGCGGGAGGAAACGCTGAGCAGTTCTTC	CSSSFAGGNAEQFF
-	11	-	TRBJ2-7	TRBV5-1	TGCGCCAGCAGCTTGGGCTACGAGCAGTACTTC	CASSLGYEQYF
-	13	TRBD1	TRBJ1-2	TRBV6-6	TGTGCCAGCATTGGGACAGCGAACTATGGCTACACCTTC	CASIGTANYGYTF
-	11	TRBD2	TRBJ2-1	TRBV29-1	TGCAGCGTTTTTTATAGCGGGAGCTATTTCTTC	CSVFYSGSYFF
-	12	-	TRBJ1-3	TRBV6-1	TGTGCCTCCGGGAGTCTGCGGGGGACCATATATTTT	CASGSLRGTIYF
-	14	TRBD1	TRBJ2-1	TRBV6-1	TGTGCCAGCAGTGAAGCATTCAGGGGGCATGAGCAGTTCTTC	CASSEAFRGHEQFF
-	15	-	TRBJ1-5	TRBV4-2	TGTGCCAGCAGCCAAGGGACTTCGTCGGTTCAGCCCCAGCATTTT	CASSQGTSSVQPQHF
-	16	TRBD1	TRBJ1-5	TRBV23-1	TGCGCCAGCAGTCCACCCGGACAGGGTAGCAATCAGCCCCAGCATTTT	CASSPPGQGSNQPQHF
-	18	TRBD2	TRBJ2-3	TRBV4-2	TGTGCCAGCAGCCAAGATCGGACTAGCGGGTTCATAACAGATACGCAGTATTTT	CASSQDRTSGFITDTQYF
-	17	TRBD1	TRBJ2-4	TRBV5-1	TGCGCCAGCAGCTTGGCCGGGACAGGGGTAGCCAAAAACATTCAGTACTTC	CASSLAGTGVAKNIQYF
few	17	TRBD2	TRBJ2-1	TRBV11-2	TGTGCCAGCAGCCCACCGAAGCAGCGGGAGGGTCGATATGAGCAGTTCTTC	CASSPPKQREGRYEQFF
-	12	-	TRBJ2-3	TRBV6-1	TGTGCCAGCAGTCCAAACACAGATACGCAGTATTTT	CASSPNTDTQYF